The rows below give T cell receptor beta chains drawn from one sample of a study of CXCR3-negative and CXCR3-positive naive CD8 T cells. TCRdb reprocessed the 5' RACE reads and keeps a single row for each CDR3 protein, giving no DNA. Its listing shows about 110,000 distinct CDR3 sequences. Sequencing was done on a sample of naive CXCR3+ CD8+ T cells from blood. The receptors shown here come from a human donor in good health. Some clones in this sample may be carry-over from other donors' samples. Both conserved end residues are part of each CDR3.

v_gene	j_gene	CDR3aa
TRBV27	TRBJ2-7	CASSPMTGRRVQYF
TRBV12-3/TRBV12-4	TRBJ1-2	CASRYGQGQDYGYTF
TRBV7-6	TRBJ2-7	CASSPPGRNEQYF
TRBV2	TRBJ2-7	CASSEAVVTGSAYEQYF
TRBV7-9	TRBJ1-4	CASSQQRGPNEKLFF
TRBV28	TRBJ2-2	CAWGGSTNTGELFF
TRBV19	TRBJ1-1	CASSTFGQPEAFF
TRBV27	TRBJ2-2	CASSLPTGDEGTGELFF
TRBV19	TRBJ2-7	CASSMEAGPYEQYF
TRBV4-3	TRBJ1-1	CASSQDTGGLDLGTEAFF
TRBV6-2/TRBV6-3	TRBJ2-7	CASSWDPSYEQYF
TRBV14	TRBJ1-2	CASSQGRQAAFNYGYTF
TRBV12-3/TRBV12-4	TRBJ2-5	CASSPPGRGLEETQYF
TRBV2	TRBJ2-5	CASSTDQETQYF
TRBV23-1	TRBJ2-1	CASPGLGNEQFF
TRBV7-9	TRBJ2-1	CASSSPRQEGSYNEQFF
TRBV29-1	TRBJ2-1	CSAVGGREARSYNEQFF
TRBV7-9	TRBJ2-7	CASSLLGSYEQYF
TRBV14	TRBJ2-7	CASSHGGGYEQYF
TRBV7-3	TRBJ2-3	CASSFIAGSTDTQYF
TRBV5-5	TRBJ2-2	CASSSGPPGRYDGELFF
TRBV19	TRBJ2-7	CASGTLPGQTYEQYF
TRBV6-2/TRBV6-3	TRBJ2-5	CASVGLQETQYF
TRBV29-1	TRBJ2-2	CSVEKGTGELFF
TRBV20-1	TRBJ2-5	CSAVRGETQYF
TRBV12-3/TRBV12-4	TRBJ1-6	CASREGGHGPYSPLHF
TRBV4-1	TRBJ1-2	CASSQLDSPVGYTF
TRBV27	TRBJ2-5	CASSIRGAYQETQYF
TRBV7-6	TRBJ1-1	CASSVGSINTEAFF
TRBV9	TRBJ2-1	CASSNDPGAYNEQFF
TRBV6-5	TRBJ1-2	CASSYSRGAMDGYTF
TRBV12-3/TRBV12-4	TRBJ1-4	CASSLDGEKLFF
TRBV12-3/TRBV12-4	TRBJ2-1	CASSFRFSSYNEQFF
TRBV5-1	TRBJ2-7	CASSWTDAYEQYF
TRBV11-3	TRBJ2-1	CASSPGRTNEQFF
TRBV29-1	TRBJ1-2	CSVEKDRVNGSTF
TRBV20-1	TRBJ2-1	CSVWAEYNEQFF
TRBV29-1	TRBJ2-5	CSVGRENQETQYF
TRBV21-1	TRBJ2-7	CASSEGASSGYEQYF
TRBV7-8	TRBJ1-2	CASSPPSADIYGYTF